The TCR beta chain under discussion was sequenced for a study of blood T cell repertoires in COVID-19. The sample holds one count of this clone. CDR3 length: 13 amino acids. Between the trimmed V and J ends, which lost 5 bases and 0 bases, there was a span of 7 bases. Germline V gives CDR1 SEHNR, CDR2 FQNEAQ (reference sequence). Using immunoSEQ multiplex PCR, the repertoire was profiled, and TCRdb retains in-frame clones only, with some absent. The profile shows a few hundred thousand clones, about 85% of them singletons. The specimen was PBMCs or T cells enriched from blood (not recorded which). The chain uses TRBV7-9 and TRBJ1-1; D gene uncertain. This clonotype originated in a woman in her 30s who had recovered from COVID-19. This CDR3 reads CASSAVMNTEAFF. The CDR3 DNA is TGTGCCAGCAGCGCAGTGATGAACACTGAAGCTTTCTTT.